This T cell receptor (beta chain) comes out of a study of blood T cell repertoires in COVID-19. Study-level background: T cells, B-cell-depleted T cells, or PBMCs supplied cDNA or gDNA.

This clone has just a few counts. V was pared by 4 bases and J by 3 bases, with 11 bases between. The germline V gene has CDR1 SGDLS and CDR2 YYNGEE. The CDR3 contains 13 residues. In the authors' methods: Nucleated cell number was recorded as an estimate derived from reference gene primer amplification. This table comes from immunoSEQ multiplex PCR, and its TCRdb copy is limited to in-frame clones, with some not included. The DNA was the basis for D and trimming; V, J and clone size are from that table. The sample records 45,000 to 60,000 clones, 80% to 90% being singletons. The clonotype comes from a human donor in a cohort sampled during active COVID-19. The sample comprised peripheral blood. The chain couples TRBV9 to TRBJ2-7; D is uncertain. CDR3 nucleotides: TGTGCCAGCAGCCTCGATCCGGGCTACGAGCAGTACTTC. Translation gives CASSLDPGYEQYF. The whole variable domain, remainder taken from reference TRBV9 and TRBJ2-7, is DSGVTQTPKHLITATGQRVTLRCSPRSGDLSVYWYQQSLDQGLQFLIQYYNGEERAKGNILERFSAQQFPDLHSELNLSSLELGDSALYFCASSLDPGYEQYFGPGTRLTVT.